Below are 19 T cell receptor beta chains sequenced from a single sample in a study of long-term antiretroviral therapy in people with HIV. Version v3.0 of the immunoSEQ assay was performed at survey level. Some clones are missing from TCRdb's copy, which holds only in-frame ones; the method was immunoSEQ multiplex PCR. Among about 28,000 clones listed, just under 95% were seen once. Source: unsorted PBMCs, taken 5.3 years after starting antiretroviral therapy. Every receptor here comes from a man aged 45 to 65 with HIV.

This clone appeared a few times. The chain uses TRBV10-1 and TRBJ2-5; the match to TRBD2 covers 12 bases. This CDR3 contains 17 residues. The V and J ends lost 2 bases and 1 base, in that order; junction bases with no gene match: 5. Germline CDR1 reads WNHNN; CDR2 reads SYGVQD (reference sequence). CDR3 in amino acids: CASSEGRLAGAQETQYF. The CDR3 coding sequence is TGCGCCAGCAGTGAGGGCAGACTAGCGGGGGCCCAAGAGACCCAGTACTTC.

The chain couples TRBV11-2 to TRBJ2-7; no firm D call. V was pared by 1 base and J by 2 bases, with 15 bases between. Germline-derived CDR1 and CDR2 are SGHAT and FQNNGV. The CDR3 is 16 residues long. Here the CDR3 DNA reads TGTGCCAGCAGCTTAGGTGTGTCTTACACCCCCTACGAGCAGTACTTC. As protein: CASSLGVSYTPYEQYF.

The chain is built from TRBV4-3 and TRBJ2-1; the D is unclear. Germline CDR1 is LGHNA and CDR2 is YSLEER. V was pared by 0 bases and J by 6 bases, with 12 bases between. The CDR3 runs to 15 residues. The CDR3 loop reads CASSQDLLTRNEQFF. The CDR3 coding sequence is TGCGCCAGCAGCCAAGATCTCCTAACCCGCAATGAGCAGTTCTTC.

The chain combines TRBV2 with TRBJ2-7; 10 nucleotides match TRBD1. The CDR3 loop spans 14 amino acids. The J segment lost 4 bases and the V segment lost 6 bases, leaving 6 bases of the junction unmatched. Germline-derived CDR1 and CDR2 are SNHLY and FYNNEI. The CDR3 DNA sequence: TGTGCCAGCAGGGCCGGGACAGGGGTATACGAGCAGTACTTC. Protein sequence: CASRAGTGVYEQYF.

This clone was found a few times. V is TRBV4-1 and J is TRBJ2-7; possibly TRBD1 or TRBD2 for D (5 bases each). CDR1 is MGHRA, CDR2 YSYEKL, per germline. There are 16 residues in the CDR3. Trimming removed 0 bases at V and 0 bases at J, with 12 bases between. CDR3 amino acids: CASSQDPGPSSYEQYF. The CDR3 region has the DNA TGCGCCAGCAGCCAAGATCCGGGACCCTCCTCCTACGAGCAGTACTTC.

The rearrangement links TRBV6-5 to TRBJ1-2, with D maybe TRBD1 (6 bases). V was pared by 2 bases and J by 3 bases, with 13 bases between. The germline gives CDR1 MNHEY, CDR2 SVGAGI. The CDR3 totals 15 residues. For the CDR3, the DNA is TGTGCCAGCAGTTACGGAAGGAGGGGGGACTATGGCTACACCTTC. Its protein product is CASSYGRRGDYGYTF.

The chain couples TRBV7-2 to TRBJ2-1; TRBD2 matches at 9 bases. The CDR3 has 15 amino acids. Germline V gene lookup returns CDR1 SGHTA and CDR2 FQGNSA. The junction had 13 bases not matched to a gene; V was cut back by 7 bases and J by 9 bases. The CDR3 region is CASTPSGAGGGEQFF. CDR3 nucleotides: TGTGCCAGCACCCCCTCAGGGGCGGGGGGGGGTGAGCAGTTCTTC. Combining the CDR3 with reference TRBV7-2 and TRBJ2-1 gives the whole variable domain GAGVSQSPSNKVTEKGKDVELRCDPISGHTALYWYRQSLGQGLEFLIYFQGNSAPDKSGLPSDRFSAERTGGSVSTLTIQRTQQEDSAVYLCASTPSGAGGGEQFFGPGTRLTVL.

The genes are TRBV5-4 and TRBJ1-2; weak D call: TRBD1 (5 bases). CDR1 and CDR2 from the germline V gene are SGHNT and YYREEE (reference sequence). There are 13 residues in the CDR3. V lost 0 bases to trimming and J lost 2 bases, with 5 bases between them. The CDR3 DNA reads TGTGCCAGCAGCTTGGGGGGGAACTATGGCTACACCTTC. Translating it yields CASSLGGNYGYTF.

This chain links TRBV10-2 with TRBJ2-3; perhaps TRBD2 as D (5 bases). Germline V gene data show CDR1 as WSHSY and CDR2 as SAAADI. This CDR3 is 15 amino acids long. V gave up 1 base and J gave up 0 bases, with 8 bases separating them. The CDR3 DNA reads as TGCGCCAGCAGTGAGTTAGCGCCAAGCACAGATACGCAGTATTTT. Its translation: CASSELAPSTDTQYF.

This chain joins TRBV15 and TRBJ1-2; D not resolved. Germline V lookup: CDR1 LNHNV, CDR2 YYDKDF (reference sequence). V shed 0 bases and J shed 6 bases, with 11 bases lying between them. The CDR3 length is 14 residues. CDR3 loop: CATSRDYPRDGYTF. CDR3 nucleotide sequence: TGTGCCACCAGCAGAGATTACCCCCGGGATGGCTACACCTTC.

The sample holds one count of this clone. This chain connects TRBV7-2 to TRBJ2-3; D might be TRBD2 (6 bases). Trimming took off 1 base at V and 3 bases at J, with 11 bases between the two ends. There are 15 residues in the CDR3. Germline loops: CDR1 SGHTA, CDR2 FQGNSA. The CDR3 DNA follows: TGTGCCAGCAGCTTAGAGGCAGGGAGGACAGATACGCAGTATTTT. Translation: CASSLEAGRTDTQYF.

This rearrangement joins TRBV5-1 to TRBJ2-2; no clear D gene. Germline CDR1 reads SGHRS; CDR2 reads YFSETQ. This CDR3 has 14 amino acids. Trimming removed 2 bases from V and 0 bases from J, with 5 bases in between. The CDR3 sequence is CASSLWANTGELFF. The CDR3 nucleotides read TGCGCCAGCAGCTTATGGGCGAACACCGGGGAGCTGTTTTTT.

V usage is TRBV7-8 and J usage is TRBJ1-6, with D possibly matching TRBD1 (5 bases). V shed 5 bases and J shed 9 bases, with 17 bases lying between them. CDR3 length: 15 amino acids. CDR1 and CDR2 from the germline V gene are SGHVS and FQNEAQ. CDR3 sequence: CASSRDPGPGSPLHF. CDR3 DNA sequence: TGTGCCAGCAGCCGGGACCCCGGGCCGGGTTCACCCCTCCACTTT.

This rearrangement joins TRBV19 to TRBJ1-6; D unclear. In germline, CDR1 is LNHDA, CDR2 SQIVND (reference sequence). Deletions cut 7 bases from V and 1 base from J, with 8 bases between. There are 14 residues in the CDR3. The CDR3 DNA is TGTGCCAGTACTGGGATTTCCTATAATTCACCCCTCCACTTT. Encoded protein: CASTGISYNSPLHF.

The J gene is TRBJ2-7, the V gene TRBV27, with D tentatively TRBD1 (5 bases). Trimming left V 3 bases short and J 6 bases short, with 15 bases between. The CDR3 has 14 residues. Germline lookup yields CDR1 MNHEY and CDR2 SMNVEV (reference sequence). CDR3 in amino acids: CASSFGRERSEQYF. The DNA for the CDR3 is TGTGCCAGCAGTTTCGGCAGGGAAAGAAGCGAGCAGTACTTC.

The chain joins TRBV4-1 to TRBJ2-6; D may be TRBD2 (6 bases). The V gene lost 0 bases and the J gene lost 0 bases, with 15 bases spanning the gap. Germline values: CDR1 MGHRA, CDR2 YSYEKL. The CDR3 extends over 19 amino acids. CDR3 residues: CASSQDLPGLRSGANVLTF. Written as DNA, the CDR3 is TGCGCCAGCAGCCAAGATCTCCCGGGACTCCGCTCTGGGGCCAACGTCCTGACTTTC.

This chain joins TRBV5-4 and TRBJ2-3; D perhaps matches TRBD2 (7 bases). Deletions cut 4 bases from V and 4 bases from J, with 22 bases between. CDR3 length: 17 amino acids. The germline V gene encodes CDR1 SGHNT and CDR2 YYREEE (reference sequence). The CDR3 DNA follows: TGTGCCAGCAGCCCTGGGGGGCGGGGGAGGATGCCAGATACGCAGTATTTT. Amino acid sequence: CASSPGGRGRMPDTQYF.

The chain is built from TRBV14 and TRBJ2-7; 8 bases match TRBD1. Germline CDR1 and CDR2: SGHDN and FVKESK. Unmatched junction bases numbered 2, after V lost 1 base and J lost 0 bases. This CDR3 contains 15 residues. The CDR3 DNA reads as TGTGCCAGCAGCCAAGGGACAGGGAGCTCCTACGAGCAGTACTTC. This codes for CASSQGTGSSYEQYF.

The table lists this clone with a few counts. J is TRBJ2-7 and V is TRBV18; TRBD2 matches at 9 bases. CDR3 length: 17 residues. Germline values: CDR1 KGHSH, CDR2 LQKENI. Losses at the gene ends were 6 bases for V and 1 base for J; bases not matched to a gene: 13. In DNA, the CDR3 is TGTGCCAGCTCCCGCAGTGTAGCGGGGGACCTATCCTACGAGCAGTACTTC. Amino acids: CASSRSVAGDLSYEQYF. Filled out from reference TRBV18 and TRBJ2-7, the complete variable domain reads NAGVMQNPRHLVRRRGQEARLRCSPMKGHSHVYWYRQLPEEGLKFMVYLQKENIIDESGMPKERFSAEFPKEGPSILRIQQVVRGDSAAYFCASSRSVAGDLSYEQYFGPGTRLTVT.